One and the same sample provided the 32 T cell receptor beta chains below, sequenced in a study of metastatic and nonmetastatic thyroid tumors. TCRdb re-analyzed the PCR reads through MiXCR. The data show around 45,000 clones, under 4% seen once. Each patient went into thyroid surgery without having received any treatment. The sequenced sample consisted of blood. All receptors come from a female donor with papillary thyroid cancer or a benign thyroid nodule (not recorded which). Some clones in this sample may be carry-over from other donors' samples.

This clone was seen a few times. The chain couples TRBV6-4 to TRBJ2-3; 10 nucleotides line up with TRBD2. The CDR3 extends over 15 amino acids. With 3 bases clipped from V and 1 base from J, the junction kept 1 base outside the gene matches. CDR1 is MRHNA and CDR2 is SNTAGT in the germline V gene. The CDR3 DNA is TGTGCCAGCAGTGAAGGGACTAGCGGCACAGATACGCAGTATTTT. It specifies CASSEGTSGTDTQYF.

This clone showed up many times. The rearrangement uses TRBV12-3 or TRBV12-4 and TRBJ2-2; no definite D call. The CDR3 runs to 14 residues. Trimming pared 2 bases from V and 11 bases from J, leaving 15 bases between. The CDR3 reads CASSLPQGPRELFF. In DNA, the CDR3 is TGTGCCAGCAGTTTACCCCAAGGCCCCAGAGAGCTGTTTTTT.

This clone has at least ten counts. The chain uses TRBV28 and TRBJ2-2; D is ambiguous. V lost 3 bases and J 3 bases, leaving 8 bases between the germline ends. Germline loops: CDR1 MDHEN, CDR2 SYDVKM. There are 14 residues in the CDR3. The CDR3 DNA reads TGTGCCAGCAGTTTGAGGCAGTACACCGGGGAGCTGTTTTTT. Translation: CASSLRQYTGELFF. The full variable domain, its missing parts supplied by reference TRBV28 and TRBJ2-2, is DVKVTQSSRYLVKRTGEKVFLECVQDMDHENMFWYRQDPGLGLRLIYFSYDVKMKEKGDIPEGYSVSREKKERFSLILESASTNQTSMYLCASSLRQYTGELFFGEGSRLTVL.

This clone was counted many times. V usage is TRBV12-3 or TRBV12-4 and J usage is TRBJ2-5; tentative D call: TRBD2 (5 bases). Trimming removed 0 bases from V and 4 bases from J, with 6 bases in between. CDR3 length: 13 amino acids. In DNA, the CDR3 is TGTGCCAGCAGTTTAGCGGGAGTAGAGACCCAGTACTTC. This codes for CASSLAGVETQYF.

This clone showed up many times. The J gene is TRBJ2-3, the V gene TRBV6-1, with TRBD2 identical over 11 bases. The CDR3 loop spans 16 amino acids. Germline loops: CDR1 MNHNS, CDR2 SASEGT. Trimming at V came to 0 bases and at J to 2 bases, leaving 1 base not matched to a gene. The DNA for the CDR3 is TGTGCCAGCAGTGAAGCTAGCGGGGGGGCCACAGATACGCAGTATTTT. Translated, it gives CASSEASGGATDTQYF.

The J gene is TRBJ2-3, the V gene TRBV30, with 7 bases matching TRBD1. The CDR3 extends over 13 amino acids. Trimming cost V 5 bases and J 1 base; bases outside gene matches: 3. Per the germline V gene, CDR1 is GTSNPN and CDR2 is SVGIG (reference sequence). The CDR3 nucleotides are TGTGCCTGGGAAACAGGGGGCACAGATACGCAGTATTTT. This translates into CAWETGGTDTQYF.

This clone has a count of ten or more. The V and J genes are TRBV4-1 and TRBJ2-6, with TRBD2 matching 7 bases. Germline CDR1 MGHRA, CDR2 YSYEKL. The J segment lost 0 bases and the V segment lost 2 bases, leaving 1 base of the junction unmatched. CDR3 length: 16 amino acids. The CDR3 reads CASSQQRGSGANVLTF. The CDR3 bases are TGCGCCAGCAGCCAACAGCGGGGCTCTGGGGCCAACGTCCTGACTTTC.

This clone was seen a handful of times. The genes are TRBV11-3 and TRBJ2-1; 12 nucleotides line up with TRBD2. Looked up from germline, CDR1 is SGHNT and CDR2 is YENEEA. Germline trimming cut 4 bases from V and 2 bases from J; bases unmatched to any gene: 3. This CDR3 spans 16 amino acids. The CDR3 nucleotides read TGTGCCAGCAGCTCGAGGACTAGCGGGACCTACAATGAGCAGTTCTTC. Translating it yields CASSSRTSGTYNEQFF.

This clone was detected many times. At one end, the junction sequence differs from germline, possibly due to a read error. The genes are TRBV6-1 and TRBJ2-7, with TRBD2 matching over 7 bases. The CDR3 is made up of 12 amino acids. Germline-derived CDR1 and CDR2 are MNHNS and SASEGT. CDR3 protein: CASRGRATRNFF. CDR3 nucleotides: TGTGCCAGCAGGGGGAGGGCGACCAGGAATTTTTTC.

The sample holds many counts of this clone. This sequence joins TRBV20-1 and TRBJ2-7; 7 nucleotides line up with TRBD2. The CDR3 runs to 11 residues. Germline-derived CDR1 and CDR2 are DFQATT and SNEGSKA (reference sequence). V shed 7 bases, J shed 4 bases, and the junction held 4 bases outside the gene matches. The CDR3 DNA is TGCAGTGGGCGGGAGAGGTACGAGCAGTACTTC. As protein: CSGRERYEQYF.

This clone was detected many times. The V call is TRBV12-3 or TRBV12-4, the J call TRBJ1-1, with 9 bases that match TRBD1. The CDR3 spans 13 residues. After removal of 4 bases from V and 5 bases from J, the junction contained 2 bases not matched to a gene. CDR3 in amino acids: CASSSTGGTEAFF. In DNA, the CDR3 is TGTGCCAGCAGTTCGACAGGGGGAACTGAAGCTTTCTTT.

The genes are TRBV30 and TRBJ2-3, with unresolved D. This CDR3 has 11 residues. V was trimmed by 4 bases and J by 7 bases, leaving 9 bases between them. Germline V gene lookup returns CDR1 GTSNPN and CDR2 SVGIG (reference sequence). CDR3: CAWTDTYTQYF. CDR3 DNA sequence: TGTGCCTGGACCGACACTTATACGCAGTATTTT.

In its sample, this clone was seen a few times. V usage is TRBV6-1 and J usage is TRBJ2-7; D is perhaps TRBD2 (5 bases). The CDR3 has 11 residues. Between the trimmed V and J ends, which lost 8 bases and 3 bases, there was a span of 8 bases. The germline V gene encodes CDR1 MNHNS and CDR2 SASEGT. CDR3 sequence (DNA): TGTGCCAGCGGGAGAAACTACGAGCAGTACTTC. Its protein is CASGRNYEQYF.

In this sample, this clone turned up many times. This chain connects TRBV7-6 to TRBJ2-7, with D possibly called TRBD1 or TRBD2 (6 bases each). The V end lost 4 bases, the J end lost 2 bases, and 21 bases lay between the germline ends. The V gene's germline CDR1 is SGHVS and CDR2 FNYEAQ. This CDR3 region has 17 residues. Here the CDR3 reads CASSSPAIGGLAYEQYF. The CDR3 region has the DNA TGTGCCAGCAGCTCCCCCGCTATAGGGGGGCTAGCCTACGAGCAGTACTTC.

This clone was seen repeatedly, ten times or more. The V and J genes are TRBV28 and TRBJ2-5; TRBD1 might be the D (6 bases). CDR3 length equals 14 residues. Germline V gives CDR1 MDHEN, CDR2 SYDVKM. The germline V and J ends were trimmed by 3 bases and 5 bases, with 13 bases remaining between them. DNA for the CDR3: TGTGCCAGCAGTTTTAGCAGGGGTGAGGAGACCCAGTACTTC. It yields the protein CASSFSRGEETQYF.

This clone was seen repeatedly, ten times or more. This chain links TRBV4-2 with TRBJ2-7, with 10 bases aligning to TRBD2. Losses at the gene ends were 1 base for V and 5 bases for J; bases not matched to a gene: 5. This CDR3 comprises 15 residues. Germline CDR1 and CDR2: LGHNA and YNFKEQ. In DNA, the CDR3 is TGTGCCAGCAGCCAAGCTATAGCGGGAGGCGACGAGCAGTACTTC. It yields the protein CASSQAIAGGDEQYF.

The CDR3 DNA reads TGTGCCAGCACCATTAGGGGACAGGGTGGGACCTACGAGCAGTACTTC. Amino acid sequence: CASTIRGQGGTYEQYF. The rearrangement joins TRBV6-1 to TRBJ2-7; 9 bases map to TRBD1. Germline loops: CDR1 MNHNS, CDR2 SASEGT. This CDR3 contains 16 residues. V lost 7 bases and J lost 2; bases outside the gene matches: 12.

This clone has at least ten counts. This sequence joins TRBV12-3 or TRBV12-4 and TRBJ2-1, with D perhaps matching TRBD2 (6 bases). This CDR3 has 14 residues. V dropped 5 bases and J dropped 5 bases, with 13 bases sitting between them. This CDR3 reads CASSASGTHNEQFF. The CDR3 DNA sequence: TGTGCCAGCAGTGCTTCAGGGACTCACAATGAGCAGTTCTTC.

This clone appeared many times. The CDR3 coding sequence is TGTGCCAGCCGGCCCGGGACATTGAGCACAGATACGCAGTATTTT. It is translated as CASRPGTLSTDTQYF. This chain joins TRBV2 and TRBJ2-3, with a possible D match to TRBD1 (6 bases). Trimming cost V 8 bases and J 0 bases, with 15 bases left between them. Germline V CDR1 and CDR2: SNHLY, FYNNEI. The CDR3 totals 15 residues.

Many counts were recorded for this clone. The V and J genes are TRBV20-1 and TRBJ2-3; tentative D call: TRBD2 (5 bases). Germline V gene lookup returns CDR1 DFQATT and CDR2 SNEGSKA (reference sequence). The CDR3 has 15 residues. The V end lost 1 base, the J end lost 6 bases, and 17 bases lay between the germline ends. CDR3 amino acids: CSARGVAHKGDTQYF. In nucleotides, the CDR3 is TGCAGTGCTAGAGGGGTAGCGCACAAAGGGGATACGCAGTATTTT.

The chain employs TRBV11-2 and TRBJ2-7, with a tentative D call TRBD2 (6 bases). CDR1 and CDR2 from the germline V gene are SGHAT and FQNNGV. The V and J ends lost 1 base and 2 bases respectively, with 12 bases between them. CDR3 length equals 15 residues. The CDR3 reads CASSLGRGPPYEQYF. The CDR3 region has the DNA TGTGCCAGCAGCTTAGGGCGGGGACCACCCTACGAGCAGTACTTC.

This clone was counted ten times or more. The chain has TRBV29-1 and TRBJ1-1, with 8 bases fitting TRBD1. Losses at the gene ends were 7 bases for V and 7 bases for J; bases not matched to a gene: 8. Germline V gene data show CDR1 as SQVTM and CDR2 as ANQGSEA. CDR3 length equals 12 residues. CDR3 coding DNA: TGCAGCGCCCCGACAGGGGCAAATGAAGCTTTCTTT. The encoded protein is CSAPTGANEAFF.

DNA of the CDR3: TGCAGTGCTATTAACCGGGACCGGACCCTCGATGAGCAGTTCTTC. Protein sequence: CSAINRDRTLDEQFF. The chain links TRBV20-1 to TRBJ2-1, with D perhaps TRBD1 or TRBD2 (5 bases each). CDR1 and CDR2 (germline): DFQATT, SNEGSKA (reference sequence). The CDR3 runs 15 residues. Trimming removed 4 bases from V and 8 bases from J, with 21 bases in between.

This clone was recorded many times. The germline gene is not matched at one end of the junction; a read error may be the cause. V gene TRBV7-7 combines with J gene TRBJ2-7; 8 bases are a match to TRBD1. CDR1 is SSHAT and CDR2 is FNYEAQ in the germline V gene (reference sequence). This CDR3 is built from 17 residues. The CDR3 region is CASSFRLDRGGWDEQYF. The DNA of the CDR3 is TGTGCTAGCAGCTTTCGGCTCGACAGGGGAGGCTGGGACGAGCAGTACTTC.

This clone came up many times. The chain carries TRBV19 and TRBJ2-1; 11 bases fit TRBD1. The V and J ends lost 6 bases and 7 bases, in that order; junction bases with no gene match: 14. The CDR3 has 17 amino acids. Germline V CDR1 and CDR2: LNHDA, SQIVND (reference sequence). The CDR3 DNA reads TGTGCCAGTAGGGCCCGGGGGGGGACAGGGGGAAGGAATGAGCAGTTCTTC. Protein: CASRARGGTGGRNEQFF.

The V gene is TRBV30, the J gene TRBJ1-2, with D possibly being TRBD1 (6 bases). This CDR3 region has 15 residues. Trimming left V 2 bases short and J 5 bases short, with 18 bases between. Per the germline V gene, CDR1 is GTSNPN and CDR2 is SVGIG (reference sequence). The CDR3 nucleotides are TGTGCCTGGAGTCGAGGGGCTGGGGGCGGTTATGGCTACACCTTC. It specifies CAWSRGAGGGYGYTF. The whole variable domain, filled in from reference TRBV30 and TRBJ1-2, reads SQTIHQWPATLVQPVGSPLSLECTVEGTSNPNLYWYRQAAGRGLQLLFYSVGIGQISSEVPQNLSASRPQDRQFILSSKKLLLSDSGFYLCAWSRGAGGGYGYTFGSGTRLTVV.

This clone was detected many times. V gene TRBV4-1 combines with J gene TRBJ2-2, with 8 bases aligning to TRBD2. Trimming removed 5 bases from V and 5 bases from J; junction bases left unmatched: 10. The CDR3 covers 16 residues. Germline V lookup: CDR1 MGHRA, CDR2 YSYEKL. CDR3 sequence (DNA): TGCGCCAGCAGCTATAGAGCGGGAGCGTATACCGGGGAGCTGTTTTTT. Translation gives CASSYRAGAYTGELFF.

This CDR3 reads CASSYRGLDSPLHF. Here the CDR3 DNA reads TGTGCCAGCAGTTACAGGGGTCTCGATTCACCCCTCCACTTT. The chain couples TRBV6-5 to TRBJ1-6; a weak D match, TRBD1 (5 bases). The CDR3 runs 14 residues. Trimming removed 2 bases at V and 8 bases at J, with 10 bases between. Germline V gene sequence: CDR1 MNHEY, CDR2 SVGAGI.

This clone showed up just a few times. The chain uses TRBV11-3 and TRBJ2-2; D not certain. CDR1 and CDR2 (germline): SGHNT, YENEEA. The CDR3 totals 16 residues. Trimming pared 2 bases from V and 0 bases from J, leaving 10 bases between. Here the CDR3 reads CASSLISQTNTGELFF. The CDR3, as DNA: TGTGCCAGCAGCTTAATATCTCAAACGAACACCGGGGAGCTGTTTTTT.

In DNA, the CDR3 is TGTGCCAGCAGTTTAGGCAGGGAGAACTATGGCTACACCTTC. This encodes CASSLGRENYGYTF. V usage is TRBV12-3 or TRBV12-4 and J usage is TRBJ1-2; maybe TRBD1 (5 bases). V shed 1 base and J shed 2 bases, with 8 bases lying between them. CDR3 size: 14 residues.

This clone was observed many times. The junction departs from the called germline gene at one end, perhaps through a read error. V and J are TRBV20-1 and TRBJ2-5; D is uncertain. Germline-derived CDR1 and CDR2 are DFQATT and SNEGSKA (reference sequence). The CDR3 contains 13 residues. CDR3 sequence: CSAVRTAQETRYF. The CDR3 DNA sequence: TGCAGTGCCGTACGGACGGCACAAGAGACCCGGTACTTC.

This clone was seen at least ten times. The chain is built from TRBV20-1 and TRBJ2-1; D is undetermined. The CDR3 contains 12 residues. Trimming shortened V by 3 bases and J by 7 bases, and 10 bases separated the two germline ends. Germline values: CDR1 DFQATT, CDR2 SNEGSKA (reference sequence). In nucleotides, the CDR3 is TGCAGTGCTAGTTTTCCCGGGAATGAGCAGTTCTTC. Protein product: CSASFPGNEQFF.